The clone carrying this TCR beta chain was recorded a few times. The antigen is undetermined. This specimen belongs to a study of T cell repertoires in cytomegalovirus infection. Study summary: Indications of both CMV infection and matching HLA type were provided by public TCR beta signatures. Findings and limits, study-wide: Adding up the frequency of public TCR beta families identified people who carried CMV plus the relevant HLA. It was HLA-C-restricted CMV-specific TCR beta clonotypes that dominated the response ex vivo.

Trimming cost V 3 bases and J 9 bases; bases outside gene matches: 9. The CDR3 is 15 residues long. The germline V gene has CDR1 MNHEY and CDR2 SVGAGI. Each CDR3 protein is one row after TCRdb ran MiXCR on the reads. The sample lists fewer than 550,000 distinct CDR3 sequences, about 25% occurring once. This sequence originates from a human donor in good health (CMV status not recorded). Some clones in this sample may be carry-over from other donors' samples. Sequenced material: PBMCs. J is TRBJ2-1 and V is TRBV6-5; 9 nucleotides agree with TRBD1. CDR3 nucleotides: TGTGCCAGCAGTTATCTAAGGACAGGGGTCCTTGAGCAGTTCTTC. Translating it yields CASSYLRTGVLEQFF.